This T cell receptor beta chain was profiled in a study of blood T cell repertoires in COVID-19. From germline, CDR1 is KGHDR and CDR2 SFDVKD. Between the trimmed V and J ends, which lost 3 bases and 0 bases, there was a span of 14 bases. The CDR3 covers 17 residues. Original processing notes: Estimation of nucleated cell counts relied on the amplification of reference gene primers. TCRdb's table, derived via immunoSEQ multiplex PCR, lists solely in-frame clones and lacks some. Clonal size and the V and J genes are those of that table, whereas D and trimming came from the DNA. The sample yields 300,000 to 400,000 clones, 88% seen once.

The sequenced sample was peripheral blood. The J gene is TRBJ2-1, the V gene TRBV24-1, with D tentatively TRBD2 (6 bases). This TCR was sampled from a woman aged 70-85 years with COVID-19, enrolled during active disease. The CDR3 loop reads CATSDPGGDHSYNEQFF. The CDR3 nucleotides are TGTGCCACCAGTGATCCCGGAGGGGATCACTCCTACAATGAGCAGTTCTTC.